This T cell receptor beta chain appears in the sequencing data of a study of T cells after posttransplantation cyclophosphamide. Findings of the study overall: Tissue-infiltrating T cells from skin or gut overlapped little with blood T cells.

The germline V gene encodes CDR1 MNHNS and CDR2 SASEGT. CDR3 length: 14 amino acids. V was shortened by 8 bases and J by 2 bases, with 16 bases between the two germline ends. The naive gate required viable CD3+CD4+ or CD3+CD8+ cells with CCR7+CD45RA+CD45RO-CD95-CD27+CD28+ phenotype. On the day of bone marrow donation, the related graft donor provided peripheral blood. As for this clone: Its antigen is not known.

Sequencing was performed with immunoSEQ multiplex PCR; in TCRdb, only in-frame clones are kept and a portion is missing. This sample yields roughly 20,000 clones, of which nearly 99% are seen a single time; roughly 0.16% belongs to the top ten. The TCR originated in a man in his forties in good health, CMV-negative, and a related stem cell transplant donor. Sequenced input: naive CD4+ T cells sorted from PBMCs. The genes are TRBV6-1 and TRBJ2-7, with D perhaps matching TRBD1 (6 bases). CDR3 loop: CASHPLTGPYEQYF. CDR3 coding DNA: TGTGCCAGCCACCCTTTGACAGGCCCCTACGAGCAGTACTTC.